The text below deals with one TCR beta chain. TCRdb keeps only in-frame clones here, not all; method: immunoSEQ multiplex PCR. The sample lists roughly 270,000 clones, about 90% seen once, with over 2.5% in the top ten. CDR3 size: 15 residues. Trimming cost V 5 bases and J 6 bases; bases outside gene matches: 10. Germline-derived CDR1 and CDR2 are LNHDA and SQIVND (reference sequence). The data derive from a study of Ad26.COV2.S vaccination and SARS-CoV-2 variants. Treatment indicated: 15 to 20 received Ad26.COV2.S at low or high dose, single or two shots; about five received placebo; per-sample allocation not given. Sampling occurred on day 63 after the first vaccine or placebo injection.

This receptor was taken from a person between 18 and 65 years old who received the Ad26.COV2.S COVID-19 vaccine or a placebo. Sequences were derived from peripheral blood, sampled in a trial of Ad26.COV2.S vaccine versus placebo. This rearrangement joins TRBV19 to TRBJ2-7, with TRBD1 matching over 10 bases. CDR3 sequence: CASSPSDRGMREQYF. The CDR3 nucleotides are TGTGCCAGTAGTCCCTCGGACAGGGGGATGCGCGAGCAGTACTTC.